A single sample is the source of the 25 T cell receptor beta chains below, sequenced in a study of beta chain features in type 1 diabetes. Expressed TCRB transcripts were sequenced after all isolated RNA was converted to cDNA. Method: immunoSEQ multiplex PCR; TCRdb's copy keeps in-frame clones and lacks some. The profile shows roughly 300,000 clones, 7% to 9% of them singletons. The specimen was central memory CD4+ T cells from blood. The receptor set was obtained from a woman younger than 30 in good health.

This clone occurred many times. This chain connects TRBV7-3 to TRBJ2-3; TRBD1 matches 8 bases. V shed 3 bases, J shed 9 bases, and the junction held 2 bases outside the gene matches. Germline CDR1 SGHTA, CDR2 FQGTGA. CDR3 length equals 12 residues. The CDR3 here is CASSFDRGTQYF. CDR3 sequence (DNA): TGTGCCAGCAGCTTTGACAGGGGAACGCAGTATTTT.

The chain joins TRBV4-3 to TRBJ2-1; possible D gene TRBD1, 6 bases. CDR3 size: 16 residues. Trimming removed 0 bases from V and 9 bases from J, with 18 bases in between. Per the germline V gene, CDR1 is LGHNA and CDR2 is YSLEER. The CDR3 reads CASSQDLGSVGGEQFF. The CDR3 region has the DNA TGCGCCAGCAGCCAAGATCTGGGCAGCGTAGGGGGTGAGCAGTTCTTC.

This chain joins TRBV28 and TRBJ2-1; D perhaps matches TRBD2 (6 bases). Deletions cut 2 bases from V and 6 bases from J, with 14 bases between. The CDR3 runs 15 residues. Germline CDR1 and CDR2: MDHEN and SYDVKM. Here the CDR3 reads CASSLGGISFNEQFF. The CDR3 nucleotides are TGTGCCAGCAGTTTAGGCGGGATTAGTTTCAATGAGCAGTTCTTC.

This clone has a count of ten or more. This rearrangement joins TRBV14 to TRBJ1-3; the D gene is possibly TRBD1 (6 bases). V dropped 1 base and J dropped 3 bases, with 10 bases sitting between them. Germline CDR1 reads SGHDN; CDR2 reads FVKESK. This CDR3 contains 15 residues. The CDR3 bases are TGTGCCAGCAGCCAAGCAGGGGCCAGTGGAAACACCATATATTTT. It is translated as CASSQAGASGNTIYF.

The CDR3 protein is CASSHRTANTEAFF. CDR3 sequence (DNA): TGCGCCAGCAGCCACCGGACAGCCAACACTGAAGCTTTCTTT. V is TRBV4-3 and J is TRBJ1-1; D might be TRBD1 (6 bases). From germline, CDR1 is LGHNA and CDR2 YSLEER. This CDR3 is 14 amino acids long. Trimming removed 3 bases from V and 2 bases from J, with 10 bases in between.

This clone was counted only a few times. The CDR3 bases are TGTGCCAGCACGGACCCACAGGGAAGGAATCAGCCCCAGCATTTT. Translation: CASTDPQGRNQPQHF. This chain connects TRBV28 to TRBJ1-5; D is possibly TRBD1 (6 bases). V shed 7 bases and J shed 4 bases, with 17 bases lying between them. Germline V gives CDR1 MDHEN, CDR2 SYDVKM. The length of the CDR3 is 15 residues.

This clone was counted only a few times. The rearrangement links TRBV11-2 to TRBJ1-1, with D maybe TRBD1 (6 bases). The germline gives CDR1 SGHAT, CDR2 FQNNGV. Trimming removed 5 bases at V and 3 bases at J, with 16 bases between. The length of the CDR3 is 15 residues. The CDR3 loop reads CASSVIQGPDTEAFF. CDR3 in DNA: TGTGCCAGCAGCGTAATACAGGGCCCGGACACTGAAGCTTTCTTT.

The V gene is TRBV28, the J gene TRBJ1-4, with D hard to call. The V end was cut by 5 bases, the J end by 2 bases, with 12 bases between. The length of the CDR3 is 15 residues. Germline V gene data show CDR1 as MDHEN and CDR2 as SYDVKM. CDR3 coding DNA: TGTGCCAGCAGTACGGTGTTCCGCACTAATGAAAAACTGTTTTTT. It encodes CASSTVFRTNEKLFF.

Remarks on this clone: A junction end diverges from the germline sequence, so it may reflect a read error. The V call is TRBV10-3, the J call TRBJ2-4; 10 bases are shared with TRBD2. The CDR3 extends over 17 amino acids. Germline CDR1 ENHRY, CDR2 SYGVKD. The CDR3 DNA follows: TGTGCCAGCAGTCCTCCTAGCGGGAGTTTGGACAAAAACATTCAGTACTTC. This gives the protein CASSPPSGSLDKNIQYF.

This rearrangement joins TRBV28 to TRBJ1-2; D is unclear. Germline-derived CDR1 and CDR2 are MDHEN and SYDVKM. V lost 5 bases to trimming and J lost 1 base, with 8 bases between them. CDR3 length: 13 residues. CDR3 region: CASSLKINYGYTF. The CDR3 nucleotides are TGTGCCAGCAGTCTGAAAATTAACTATGGCTACACCTTC.

This clone was observed a handful of times. The V gene is TRBV10-3, the J gene TRBJ2-2; D gene unclear. The CDR3 is 14 residues long. The V and J ends lost 4 bases and 6 bases respectively, with 12 bases between them. Germline V gives CDR1 ENHRY, CDR2 SYGVKD. This CDR3 reads CAISVQRGSGELFF. The CDR3 DNA sequence: TGTGCCATCAGTGTCCAACGAGGATCCGGGGAGCTGTTTTTT.

This clone was picked up a small number of times. The chain links TRBV19 to TRBJ2-3; 13 bases agree with TRBD2. Trimming removed 5 bases from V and 3 bases from J; junction bases left unmatched: 8. This CDR3 is 17 amino acids long. CDR1 and CDR2 from the germline V gene are LNHDA and SQIVND (reference sequence). The CDR3 coding sequence is TGTGCCAGTAGTGAACTAGCGGGAGGGCCGGGTACAGATACGCAGTATTTT. Its translation: CASSELAGGPGTDTQYF.

This clone was detected a few times. The gene calls are TRBV7-2 and TRBJ2-1, with D possibly matching TRBD2 (6 bases). Germline CDR1 SGHTA, CDR2 FQGNSA. Trimming took off 6 bases at V and 0 bases at J, with 12 bases between the two ends. The CDR3 runs 15 residues. CDR3 in DNA: TGTGCCAGCAGTTATTGGCGGGGCTCCTACAATGAGCAGTTCTTC. As protein: CASSYWRGSYNEQFF.

The V call is TRBV19, the J call TRBJ2-2, with a tentative D call TRBD1 (6 bases). CDR3 size: 14 residues. The germline gives CDR1 LNHDA, CDR2 SQIVND (reference sequence). Trimming cost V 4 bases and J 1 base, with 7 bases left between them. The CDR3 DNA reads as TGTGCCAGTAGTAAGGACAGGAACACCGGGGAGCTGTTTTTT. Protein: CASSKDRNTGELFF. Combining the CDR3 with reference TRBV19 and TRBJ2-2 gives the whole variable domain DGGITQSPKYLFRKEGQNVTLSCEQNLNHDAMYWYRQDPGQGLRLIYYSQIVNDFQKGDIAEGYSVSREKKESFPLTVTSAQKNPTAFYLCASSKDRNTGELFFGEGSRLTVL.

The chain recombines TRBV7-9 with TRBJ2-5; D remains ambiguous. CDR1 is SEHNR, CDR2 FQNEAQ, per germline (reference sequence). The CDR3 extends over 13 amino acids. The germline V and J ends were trimmed by 3 bases and 5 bases, with 10 bases remaining between them. The CDR3 region has the DNA TGTGCCAGCAGCTTCCCCGGGTTGGAGACCCAGTACTTC. Its protein product is CASSFPGLETQYF.

This clone was seen a few times. The rearrangement uses TRBV6-1 and TRBJ2-4; no reliable D call. Per the germline V gene, CDR1 is MNHNS and CDR2 is SASEGT. Trimming removed 4 bases at V and 0 bases at J, with 10 bases between. The CDR3 is made up of 15 amino acids. The CDR3 DNA reads as TGTGCCAGCAGTGCCTTACAGCTAGCCAAAAACATTCAGTACTTC. Residues: CASSALQLAKNIQYF.

In its sample, this clone was seen a few times. The J gene is TRBJ1-1, the V gene TRBV28, with 9 bases lining up with TRBD1. Germline-derived CDR1 and CDR2 are MDHEN and SYDVKM. After removal of 7 bases from V and 12 bases from J, the junction contained 9 bases not matched to a gene. The CDR3 spans 12 residues. Here the CDR3 DNA reads TGTGCCAGCAACACAGGGGGCCGGGCTTCTTTCTTT. Translating it yields CASNTGGRASFF.

There are a few counts of this clone. This chain joins TRBV23-1 and TRBJ1-3; D gene unclear. TRBV23-1 is an ORF, with its function uncertain. CDR3 length equals 16 residues. V lost 0 bases and J 15 bases, leaving 24 bases between the germline ends. CDR3 amino acids: CASSQSLRHSRPAGYF. CDR3 nucleotides: TGCGCCAGCAGTCAATCTCTCCGGCACTCCCGCCCCGCCGGATATTTT.

This chain connects TRBV5-1 to TRBJ2-7, with D possibly matching TRBD1 (5 bases). The V and J ends lost 6 bases and 4 bases respectively, with 14 bases between them. Germline lookup yields CDR1 SGHRS and CDR2 YFSETQ. The CDR3 totals 13 residues. The CDR3 DNA follows: TGCGCCAGCAAAACAGGACCGTCATACGAGCAGTACTTC. Translating it yields CASKTGPSYEQYF.

This clone was counted many times. Other DNA sequences of this sample code for an identical CDR3. The chain has TRBV28 and TRBJ2-7; possibly TRBD1 for D (5 bases). This CDR3 has 12 amino acids. The germline V gene has CDR1 MDHEN and CDR2 SYDVKM. Trimming took off 1 base at V and 6 bases at J, with 7 bases between the two ends. CDR3 sequence reads: CASSLSGPEQYF. For the CDR3, the DNA is TGTGCCAGCAGTTTATCAGGGCCCGAGCAGTACTTC.

Ten or more counts support this clone. V is TRBV14 and J is TRBJ1-2, with D tentatively TRBD1 (6 bases). Germline CDR1 reads SGHDN; CDR2 reads FVKESK. V was pared by 3 bases and J by 0 bases, with 11 bases between. The CDR3 is 15 residues long. CDR3 bases: TGTGCCAGCAGCCAGTCGACAGGAGCTAACTATGGCTACACCTTC. Amino acid sequence: CASSQSTGANYGYTF.

The V gene is TRBV27, the J gene TRBJ2-2; a weak D match, TRBD2 (5 bases). In germline, CDR1 is MNHEY, CDR2 SMNVEV (reference sequence). There are 15 residues in the CDR3. V was shortened by 7 bases and J by 3 bases, with 15 bases between the two germline ends. CDR3 residues: CASKPGLTDTGELFF. CDR3 sequence (DNA): TGTGCCAGCAAACCGGGGTTGACGGACACCGGGGAGCTGTTTTTT.

The J gene is TRBJ1-2, the V gene TRBV14; TRBD1 agrees at 7 bases. CDR3 length: 13 amino acids. J was trimmed by 4 bases and V by 5 bases; bases with no gene match: 4. The germline gives CDR1 SGHDN, CDR2 FVKESK. The CDR3 loop reads CASSYRGSYGYTF. The CDR3 region has the DNA TGTGCCAGCAGCTACAGGGGAAGCTATGGCTACACCTTC.

The rearrangement joins TRBV7-9 to TRBJ2-1; D is possibly TRBD2 (5 bases). The length of the CDR3 is 13 residues. Germline CDR1 SEHNR, CDR2 FQNEAQ (reference sequence). Trimming left V 1 base short and J 9 bases short, with 10 bases between. As DNA, the CDR3 is TGTGCCAGCAGCTTAGGGCTAGCACGTGAGCAGTTCTTC. Translating it yields CASSLGLAREQFF. The variable domain in full, with the rest retrieved from reference TRBV7-9 and TRBJ2-1, is DTGVSQNPRHKITKRGQNVTFRCDPISEHNRLYWYRQTLGQGPEFLTYFQNEAQLEKSRLLSDRFSAERPKGSFSTLEIQRTEQGDSAMYLCASSLGLAREQFFGPGTRLTVL.

This clone came up a few times. The chain couples TRBV29-1 to TRBJ2-5, with 7 bases lining up with TRBD2. J lost 11 bases, V lost 7 bases, and 13 bases had no gene match. CDR3 length: 12 residues. Germline V gene data show CDR1 as SQVTM and CDR2 as ANQGSEA. The CDR3 loop reads CSGGLGLGEQYF. The CDR3 DNA is TGCAGCGGTGGACTAGGCCTGGGGGAGCAGTACTTC.